This TCR beta chain was sequenced for a study of regulatory T cells in long-lasting Graves disease. Study observations and caveats: Persistent cases favored TRBV28, TRBJ1-2 and TRBJ2-5.

TCR beta libraries were built with iRepertoire HTBI primers and Arm-PCR of CDR3 regions. MiXCR was run by TCRdb on the multiplex PCR reads, yielding one entry per CDR3 protein. The profile shows under 400,000 distinct CDR3 sequences, over 15% of them singletons. The CDR3 spans 15 residues. Germline CDR1 is MDHEN and CDR2 is SYDVKM. Trimming at V came to 4 bases and at J to 0 bases, leaving 5 bases not matched to a gene. A word on this clonotype: Its antigen is unidentified.

Stated time point: newly diagnosed GD, antithyroid drugs for less than 3 months. TCR sequences were obtained from RNA taken from PBMCs. EDTA tubes received approximately 9 milliliters of drawn peripheral blood. This sample was also put to use in a study of T cells in Graves' hyperthyroidism and ophthalmopathy. According to that study: Diagnosis of hyperthyroidism was new in patients aged 18 to 65, and its duration was under 2 months.

This chain links TRBV28 with TRBJ1-1; 7 nucleotides align to TRBD1. This sample comprised peripheral blood mononuclear cells (PBMCs), obtained at new diagnosis, from a patient treated with antithyroid drugs. This TCR was recovered from a middle-aged man with Graves disease. Here the CDR3 reads CASSSSRGMNTEAFF. The CDR3 coding sequence is TGTGCCAGCAGTTCAAGCAGGGGGATGAACACTGAAGCTTTCTTT.